What follows are 27 T cell receptor beta chains derived from one specimen sequenced in a study of blood T cell repertoires in COVID-19. The protocol was immunoSEQ multiplex PCR, while the TCRdb copy is restricted to in-frame clones and leaves out a portion. The sample has some 250,000 clones, 86% seen once. Sequencing was done on a sample of peripheral blood. These receptors were taken from a man aged 25 to 40 with active or convalescent COVID-19.

This chain links TRBV7-2 with TRBJ2-3, with 7 bases lining up with TRBD2. CDR1 and CDR2 from the germline V gene are SGHTA and FQGNSA. This CDR3 is 15 amino acids long. V lost 2 bases to trimming and J lost 3 bases; unmatched junction nucleotides: 5. The CDR3 sequence: CASSLSTSDTDTQYF. The CDR3, as DNA: TGTGCCAGCAGCTTATCCACTAGCGATACAGATACGCAGTATTTT.

The chain links TRBV6-5 to TRBJ1-1; 7 positions match TRBD1. Per germline, CDR1 MNHEY and CDR2 SVGAGI. With 8 bases clipped from V and 11 bases from J, the junction kept 14 bases outside the gene matches. The CDR3 is made up of 13 amino acids. In DNA form, the CDR3 reads TGTGCCAGCGGAGAGACAGGGTCGGGGGGGGCTTTCTTT. Translating it yields CASGETGSGGAFF.

The chain employs TRBV6-5 and TRBJ2-5; TRBD2 is a possible D gene (6 bases). The CDR3 extends over 15 amino acids. The V gene's germline CDR1 is MNHEY and CDR2 SVGAGI. Trimming took 7 bases from V and 5 from J, leaving 20 bases between them. CDR3 in DNA: TGTGCCAGCATTATTGACGGGGGACTCCGGGAGACCCAGTACTTC. This encodes CASIIDGGLRETQYF.

This chain connects TRBV12-3 or TRBV12-4 to TRBJ1-1; perhaps TRBD1 as D (5 bases). The CDR3 length is 13 residues. V gave up 5 bases and J gave up 1 base, with 8 bases separating them. The CDR3 sequence: CASSIQANTEAFF. Written as DNA, the CDR3 is TGTGCCAGCAGTATACAGGCGAACACTGAAGCTTTCTTT.

This clone came up once. CDR3 DNA sequence: TGTGCCAGCAGCCGCCCCGGGGGGGTCTCGGCTTTCTTT. Protein: CASSRPGGVSAFF. The rearrangement uses TRBV5-4 and TRBJ1-1, with D tentatively TRBD1 (5 bases). Trimming pared 4 bases from V and 11 bases from J, leaving 18 bases between. Germline V gene data show CDR1 as SGHNT and CDR2 as YYREEE (reference sequence). The CDR3 runs to 13 residues.

This clone was picked up one time. The chain is built from TRBV10-3 and TRBJ1-1, with a weak D call TRBD1 (5 bases). The germline V and J ends were trimmed by 0 bases and 4 bases, with 9 bases remaining between them. Germline V gives CDR1 ENHRY, CDR2 SYGVKD. This CDR3 spans 14 amino acids. The CDR3 reads CAISESAGPTEAFF. In nucleotides, the CDR3 is TGTGCCATCAGTGAGTCCGCAGGGCCCACTGAAGCTTTCTTT.

The chain uses TRBV4-3 and TRBJ2-3; D might be TRBD2 (6 bases). This CDR3 spans 14 amino acids. Germline V lookup: CDR1 LGHNA, CDR2 YSLEER. The germline V and J ends were trimmed by 4 bases and 5 bases, with 13 bases remaining between them. The CDR3 region has the DNA TGCGCCAGCAGCCCGTCCGCGGGGTTAGATACGCAGTATTTT. It encodes CASSPSAGLDTQYF.

The V call is TRBV5-1, the J call TRBJ1-2; tentative D call: TRBD1 (6 bases). Trimming took 0 bases from V and 11 from J, leaving 17 bases between them. Germline CDR1 and CDR2: SGHRS and YFSETQ. The CDR3 spans 14 residues. The CDR3 DNA reads TGCGCCAGCAGCTTGGCACCCCGGACAGTTGATTACACCTTC. Amino acids: CASSLAPRTVDYTF.

This rearrangement joins TRBV4-3 to TRBJ1-6, with 7 bases matching TRBD1. CDR1 LGHNA and CDR2 YSLEER come from the germline V gene. This CDR3 is built from 13 residues. Trimming cost V 2 bases and J 11 bases; bases outside gene matches: 3. The CDR3 DNA sequence: TGCGCCAGCAGCCAACGACAGGGTACACCCCTCCACTTT. It is translated as CASSQRQGTPLHF.

In its sample, this clone ranks as medium-sized (0.01 to 0.1%). The same CDR3 can be traced to other DNA sequences in this sample. This chain connects TRBV7-2 to TRBJ2-5; 8 bases are shared with TRBD2. V trimming: 0 bases; J trimming: 2 bases; junction bases outside the gene matches: 5. This CDR3 spans 16 amino acids. Germline CDR1 reads SGHTA; CDR2 reads FQGNSA. The CDR3 spells CASSLASGGGQETQYF. CDR3 coding DNA: TGTGCCAGCAGCTTAGCGTCCGGGGGGGGTCAAGAGACCCAGTACTTC.

V is TRBV4-1 and J is TRBJ2-2; 9 bases line up with TRBD1. This CDR3 is built from 16 residues. Trimming took 0 bases from V and 4 from J; bases not matched to a gene: 3. Germline V CDR1 and CDR2: MGHRA, YSYEKL. CDR3 bases: TGCGCCAGCAGCCAAGAACAGGGGGCGTCCACCGGGGAGCTGTTTTTT. It is translated as CASSQEQGASTGELFF.

J is TRBJ2-5 and V is TRBV6-5, with 8 bases that match TRBD2. J gave up 0 bases and V 2 bases, and 5 bases lay outside the gene matches. Looked up from germline, CDR1 is MNHEY and CDR2 is SVGAGI. The CDR3 runs 16 residues. The CDR3 spells CASSYAAGGNQETQYF. CDR3 DNA sequence: TGTGCCAGCAGTTACGCGGCGGGGGGTAACCAAGAGACCCAGTACTTC.

This chain connects TRBV5-1 to TRBJ2-1; D may be TRBD2 (6 bases). Germline V gene lookup returns CDR1 SGHRS and CDR2 YFSETQ. Trimming shortened V by 4 bases and J by 2 bases, and 10 bases separated the two germline ends. This CDR3 is 14 amino acids long. The CDR3 nucleotides are TGCGCCAGCAGCGGAGGGACGGCCTACAATGAGCAGTTCTTC. This translates into CASSGGTAYNEQFF. Combining the CDR3 with reference TRBV5-1 and TRBJ2-1 gives the whole variable domain KAGVTQTPRYLIKTRGQQVTLSCSPISGHRSVSWYQQTPGQGLQFLFEYFSETQRNKGNFPGRFSGRQFSNSRSEMNVSTLELGDSALYLCASSGGTAYNEQFFGPGTRLTVL.

The V call is TRBV3-1 (or the pseudogene TRBV3-2), the J call TRBJ2-2; D is ambiguous. V lost 2 bases, J lost 5 bases, and 9 bases lay in between. There are 14 residues in the CDR3. The germline CDR1 and CDR2 sequences are LGHDT and YNNKEL (reference sequence). This chain's CDR3 is CASSQKRPTGELFF. The CDR3, as DNA: TGTGCCAGCAGCCAAAAGCGTCCGACCGGGGAGCTGTTTTTT.

This clone was picked up one time. The gene calls are TRBV19 and TRBJ1-1; 7 bases align to TRBD1. The junction had 2 bases not matched to a gene; V was cut back by 6 bases and J by 1 base. The germline CDR1 and CDR2 sequences are LNHDA and SQIVND (reference sequence). This CDR3 has 13 amino acids. The CDR3 nucleotides read TGTGCCAGTAGCACAGGGGAGAACACTGAAGCTTTCTTT. Translation gives CASSTGENTEAFF.

The chain couples TRBV11-2 to TRBJ2-5; TRBD2 matches 9 bases. The junction had 12 bases not matched to a gene; V was cut back by 5 bases and J by 5 bases. CDR1 and CDR2 (germline): SGHAT, FQNNGV. This CDR3 spans 16 amino acids. CDR3 sequence reads: CASSPSGRGGRETQYF. In DNA form, the CDR3 reads TGTGCCAGCAGCCCCTCCGGGCGGGGGGGCCGGGAGACCCAGTACTTC. The entire variable domain, with the rest obtained from reference TRBV11-2 and TRBJ2-5, is as follows: EAGVAQSPRYKIIEKRQSVAFWCNPISGHATLYWYQQILGQGPKLLIQFQNNGVVDDSQLPKDRFSAERLKGVDSTLKIQPAKLEDSAVYLCASSPSGRGGRETQYFGPGTRLLVL.

The rearrangement links TRBV12-5 to TRBJ2-5; 9 bases match TRBD2. This CDR3 contains 17 residues. Germline assignment: CDR1 LGHNT and CDR2 FRNRAP. With V trimmed by 5 bases and J by 1 base, 11 bases remained unmatched. CDR3 sequence reads: CASGPPRRGGPQETQYF. The CDR3 region has the DNA TGTGCTAGTGGTCCACCCCGGCGGGGGGGCCCCCAAGAGACCCAGTACTTC. The full variable domain, in which reference TRBV12-5 and TRBJ2-5 provide the parts outside the CDR3, is DARVTQTPRHKVTEMGQEVTMRCQPILGHNTVFWYRQTMMQGLELLAYFRNRAPLDDSGMPKDRFSAEMPDATLATLKIQPSEPRDSAVYFCASGPPRRGGPQETQYFGPGTRLLVL.

The CDR3 sequence: CASSLMGQGQETQYF. CDR3 sequence (DNA): TGCGCCAGCAGCTTGATGGGACAGGGCCAAGAGACCCAGTACTTC. The chain employs TRBV5-1 and TRBJ2-5; 9 nucleotides match TRBD1. This CDR3 has 15 residues. Germline lookup yields CDR1 SGHRS and CDR2 YFSETQ. V gave up 1 base and J gave up 1 base; unmatched junction bases: 2.

This clone is a singleton in its sample. The chain employs TRBV15 and TRBJ2-7; possibly TRBD1 for D (5 bases). V gave up 0 bases and J gave up 2 bases, with 11 bases separating them. This CDR3 has 15 residues. Germline values: CDR1 LNHNV, CDR2 YYDKDF (reference sequence). This CDR3 is CATSRDVGATYEQYF. The CDR3 DNA follows: TGTGCCACCAGCAGAGATGTTGGGGCGACCTACGAGCAGTACTTC.

The chain links TRBV14 to TRBJ2-3, with 13 bases lining up with TRBD2. J was trimmed by 8 bases and V by 0 bases; bases with no gene match: 5. The CDR3 covers 16 residues. Germline V gene data show CDR1 as SGHDN and CDR2 as FVKESK. CDR3 sequence reads: CASSQDLLAGGLTQYF. The CDR3 nucleotides read TGTGCCAGCAGCCAAGATTTACTAGCGGGGGGGCTTACGCAGTATTTT.

The J gene is TRBJ1-3, the V gene TRBV7-9; TRBD1 is a possible D gene (5 bases). V was trimmed by 7 bases and J by 3 bases, leaving 10 bases between them. The CDR3 contains 13 residues. The germline V gene encodes CDR1 SEHNR and CDR2 FQNEAQ (reference sequence). The CDR3 bases are TGTGCCAGCACGTCGGGGGGTGGAAACACCATATATTTT. It is translated as CASTSGGGNTIYF.

J is TRBJ2-2 and V is TRBV28, with D perhaps matching TRBD1 (7 bases). This CDR3 spans 17 amino acids. In germline, CDR1 is MDHEN, CDR2 SYDVKM. V was cut by 5 bases and J by 7 bases, with 23 bases left in between. The CDR3 is CASSPQGGPRIDGELFF. The CDR3 nucleotides are TGTGCCAGCAGTCCCCAGGGGGGCCCCCGCATTGACGGGGAGCTGTTTTTT.

This clone was found once. In DNA, the CDR3 is TGCGCCAGCAGTGAGTCGGGACGGGGGGTCACTGAAGCTTTCTTT. Amino acids: CASSESGRGVTEAFF. The chain uses TRBV10-2 and TRBJ1-1; possible D gene TRBD1, 5 bases. The CDR3 has 15 residues. Trimming shortened V by 0 bases and J by 4 bases, and 12 bases separated the two germline ends. Germline V gene sequence: CDR1 WSHSY, CDR2 SAAADI.

The rearrangement joins TRBV27 to TRBJ1-5; the D gene is possibly TRBD1 (5 bases). The germline V gene encodes CDR1 MNHEY and CDR2 SMNVEV (reference sequence). The CDR3 is made up of 19 amino acids. Trimming removed 3 bases from V and 2 bases from J, with 23 bases in between. This chain's CDR3 is CASSLWAPGVVRGNQPQHF. The CDR3 DNA reads TGTGCCAGCAGTTTGTGGGCTCCGGGGGTAGTGAGGGGCAATCAGCCCCAGCATTTT.

V and J are TRBV5-5 and TRBJ1-5, with 9 bases aligning to TRBD1. The ends lost 4 bases at V and 6 bases at J; junction bases unmatched: 8. The germline V gene has CDR1 SGHKS and CDR2 YYEKEE (reference sequence). The CDR3 runs 15 residues. CDR3 amino acids: CASSTRQGEGQPQHF. The CDR3 coding sequence is TGTGCCAGCAGCACCAGACAGGGGGAGGGTCAGCCCCAGCATTTT.

CDR3 in amino acids: CASSLGTAYEQYF. CDR3 nucleotide sequence: TGTGCCAGCAGCTTAGGGACAGCCTACGAGCAGTACTTC. The rearrangement uses TRBV11-2 and TRBJ2-7; a weak D match, TRBD1 (6 bases). Germline V lookup: CDR1 SGHAT, CDR2 FQNNGV. The CDR3 sequence is 13 residues long. With 1 base removed from V and 2 bases from J, the gap between germline ends came to 6 bases. The entire variable domain, with the rest obtained from reference TRBV11-2 and TRBJ2-7, is as follows: EAGVAQSPRYKIIEKRQSVAFWCNPISGHATLYWYQQILGQGPKLLIQFQNNGVVDDSQLPKDRFSAERLKGVDSTLKIQPAKLEDSAVYLCASSLGTAYEQYFGPGTRLTVT.

The chain joins TRBV5-1 to TRBJ1-1; 8 nucleotides align to TRBD1. CDR3 length: 15 residues. V lost 3 bases and J lost 0; bases outside the gene matches: 4. Germline CDR1 is SGHRS and CDR2 is YFSETQ. Written as DNA, the CDR3 is TGCGCCAGCAGCTCGGCGACAGGGGTGAACACTGAAGCTTTCTTT. The encoded protein is CASSSATGVNTEAFF. Filled out from reference TRBV5-1 and TRBJ1-1, the complete variable domain reads KAGVTQTPRYLIKTRGQQVTLSCSPISGHRSVSWYQQTPGQGLQFLFEYFSETQRNKGNFPGRFSGRQFSNSRSEMNVSTLELGDSALYLCASSSATGVNTEAFFGQGTRLTVV.